Here is one T cell receptor beta chain with its context. The sample belongs to a study of cytomegalovirus exposure and HLA in healthy donors. It was with 60 Vbeta and 13 Jbeta primers that the PCR ran. The repertoire was sequenced with immunoSEQ multiplex PCR; TCRdb's copy has only in-frame clones and lacks some. The sample shows approximately 170,000 clones, under 85% of them seen only once. The CDR3 has 14 residues. Trimming shortened V by 4 bases and J by 3 bases, and 11 bases separated the two germline ends. CDR1 and CDR2 (germline): SGHRS, YFSETQ. The chain recombines TRBV5-1 with TRBJ2-4; tentatively, D is TRBD1 (5 bases). The receptor was isolated from a female donor in good health and CMV-seronegative. The sample taken for sequencing was PBMCs. The CDR3 loop reads CASSPADSKNIQYF. For the CDR3, the DNA is TGCGCCAGCAGCCCAGCTGACAGCAAAAACATTCAGTACTTC. The whole variable domain, filled in from reference TRBV5-1 and TRBJ2-4, reads KAGVTQTPRYLIKTRGQQVTLSCSPISGHRSVSWYQQTPGQGLQFLFEYFSETQRNKGNFPGRFSGRQFSNSRSEMNVSTLELGDSALYLCASSPADSKNIQYFGAGTRLSVL.